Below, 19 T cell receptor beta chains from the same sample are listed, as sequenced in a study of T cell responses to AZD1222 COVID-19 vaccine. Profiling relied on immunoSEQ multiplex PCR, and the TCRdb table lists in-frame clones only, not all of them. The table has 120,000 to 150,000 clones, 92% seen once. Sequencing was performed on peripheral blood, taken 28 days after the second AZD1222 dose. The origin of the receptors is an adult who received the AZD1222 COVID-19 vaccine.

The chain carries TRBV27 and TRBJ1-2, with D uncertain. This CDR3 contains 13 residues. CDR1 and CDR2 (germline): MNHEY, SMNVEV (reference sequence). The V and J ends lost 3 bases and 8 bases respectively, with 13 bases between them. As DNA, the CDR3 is TGTGCCAGCAGTTTTGCCTCCAGGTCGGGCTACACCTTC. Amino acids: CASSFASRSGYTF.

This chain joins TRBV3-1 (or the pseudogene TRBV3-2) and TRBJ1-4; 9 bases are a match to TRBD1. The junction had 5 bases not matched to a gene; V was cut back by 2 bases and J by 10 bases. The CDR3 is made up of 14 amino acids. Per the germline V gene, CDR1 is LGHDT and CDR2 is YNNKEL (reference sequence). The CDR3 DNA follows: TGTGCCAGCAGCCAAAGGGACAGGGTCGGAAAACTGTTTTTT. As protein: CASSQRDRVGKLFF.

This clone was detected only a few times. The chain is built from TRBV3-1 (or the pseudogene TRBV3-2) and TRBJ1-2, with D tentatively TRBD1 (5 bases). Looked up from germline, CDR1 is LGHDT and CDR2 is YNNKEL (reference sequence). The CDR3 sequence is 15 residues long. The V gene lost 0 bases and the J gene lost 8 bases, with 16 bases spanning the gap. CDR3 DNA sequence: TGTGCCAGCAGCCAAGAGGGGGTCCCGGAGCGGGGCTACACCTTC. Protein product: CASSQEGVPERGYTF.

The CDR3 nucleotides read TGTGCCAGCAGCAAAGACGCACGAGCGATCTATGGCTACACCTTC. Translated, it gives CASSKDARAIYGYTF. The V call is TRBV21-1, the J call TRBJ1-2. TRBV21-1 counts as a pseudogene. This CDR3 spans 15 amino acids.

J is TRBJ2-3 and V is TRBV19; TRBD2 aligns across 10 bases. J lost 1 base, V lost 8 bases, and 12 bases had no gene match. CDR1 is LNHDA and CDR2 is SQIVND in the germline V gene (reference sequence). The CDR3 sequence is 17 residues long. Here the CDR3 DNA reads TGTGCCAGTGCCAGAATAGCGGGAGGTGGAGGCACAGATACGCAGTATTTT. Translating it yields CASARIAGGGGTDTQYF. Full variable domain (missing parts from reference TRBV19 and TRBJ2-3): DGGITQSPKYLFRKEGQNVTLSCEQNLNHDAMYWYRQDPGQGLRLIYYSQIVNDFQKGDIAEGYSVSREKKESFPLTVTSAQKNPTAFYLCASARIAGGGGTDTQYFGPGTRLTVL.

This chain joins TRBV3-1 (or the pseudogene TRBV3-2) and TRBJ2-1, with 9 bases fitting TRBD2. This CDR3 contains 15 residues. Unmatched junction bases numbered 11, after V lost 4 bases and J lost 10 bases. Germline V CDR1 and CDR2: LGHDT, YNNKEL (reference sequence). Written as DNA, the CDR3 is TGTGCCAGCAGCCTTATAGCGGGGGTCGGGAGAGAGCAGTTCTTC. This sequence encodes CASSLIAGVGREQFF.

CDR3 nucleotides: TGTGCCAGCAGTTCCCCAGGGCATGGAAACACCATATATTTT. Amino acids: CASSSPGHGNTIYF. The chain carries TRBV27 and TRBJ1-3; D is perhaps TRBD1 (5 bases). CDR3 size: 14 residues. V was pared by 4 bases and J by 3 bases, with 10 bases between. CDR1 and CDR2 (germline): MNHEY, SMNVEV (reference sequence).

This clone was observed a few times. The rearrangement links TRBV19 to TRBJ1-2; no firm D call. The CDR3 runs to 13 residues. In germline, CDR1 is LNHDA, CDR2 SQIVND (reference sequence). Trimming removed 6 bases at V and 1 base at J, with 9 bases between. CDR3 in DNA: TGTGCCAGTAGACGGAGGAGTAACTATGGCTACACCTTC. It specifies CASRRRSNYGYTF.

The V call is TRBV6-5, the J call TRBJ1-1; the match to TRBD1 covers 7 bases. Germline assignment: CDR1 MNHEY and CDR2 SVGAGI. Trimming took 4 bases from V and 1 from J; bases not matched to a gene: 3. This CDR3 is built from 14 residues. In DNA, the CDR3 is TGTGCCAGCAGTTGGGACAGCCGGAACACTGAAGCTTTCTTT. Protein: CASSWDSRNTEAFF.

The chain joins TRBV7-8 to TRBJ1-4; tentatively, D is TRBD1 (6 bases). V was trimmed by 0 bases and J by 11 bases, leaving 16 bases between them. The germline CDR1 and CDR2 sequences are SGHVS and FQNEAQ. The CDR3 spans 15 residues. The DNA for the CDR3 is TGTGCCAGCAGCTTAGCCAGGCCGGGGGGCGGGAAACTGTTTTTT. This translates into CASSLARPGGGKLFF.

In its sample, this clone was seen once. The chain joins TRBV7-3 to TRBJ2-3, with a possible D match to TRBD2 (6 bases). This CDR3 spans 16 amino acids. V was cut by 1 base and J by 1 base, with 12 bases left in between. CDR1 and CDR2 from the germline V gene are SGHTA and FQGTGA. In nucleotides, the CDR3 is TGTGCCAGCAGCTTAATGAGGGCTAGCGGCACAGATACGCAGTATTTT. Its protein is CASSLMRASGTDTQYF.

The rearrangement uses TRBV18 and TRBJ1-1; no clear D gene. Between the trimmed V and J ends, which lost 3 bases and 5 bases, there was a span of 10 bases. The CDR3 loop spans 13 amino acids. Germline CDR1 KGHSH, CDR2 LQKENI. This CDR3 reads CASSPRAWTEAFF. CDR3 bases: TGTGCCAGCTCACCGAGGGCCTGGACTGAAGCTTTCTTT. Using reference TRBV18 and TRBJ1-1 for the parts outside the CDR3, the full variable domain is NAGVMQNPRHLVRRRGQEARLRCSPMKGHSHVYWYRQLPEEGLKFMVYLQKENIIDESGMPKERFSAEFPKEGPSILRIQQVVRGDSAAYFCASSPRAWTEAFFGQGTRLTVV.

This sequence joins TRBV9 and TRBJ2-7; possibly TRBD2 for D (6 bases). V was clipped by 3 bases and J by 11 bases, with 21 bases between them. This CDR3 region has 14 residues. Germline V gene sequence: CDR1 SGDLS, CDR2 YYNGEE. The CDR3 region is CASSADSGLPKEYV. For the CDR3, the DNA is TGTGCCAGCAGCGCAGATTCGGGACTCCCGAAGGAGTACGTC.

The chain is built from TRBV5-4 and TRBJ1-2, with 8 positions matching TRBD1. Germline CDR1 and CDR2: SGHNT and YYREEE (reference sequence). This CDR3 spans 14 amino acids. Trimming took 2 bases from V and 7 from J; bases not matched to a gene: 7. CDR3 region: CASSLSGGSGGYTF. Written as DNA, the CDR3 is TGTGCCAGCAGCTTATCAGGGGGCTCGGGTGGCTACACCTTC.

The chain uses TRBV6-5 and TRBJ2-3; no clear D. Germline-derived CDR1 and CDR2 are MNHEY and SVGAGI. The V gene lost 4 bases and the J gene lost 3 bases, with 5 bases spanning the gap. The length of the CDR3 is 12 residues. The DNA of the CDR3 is TGTGCCAGCAGTTCTATTACAGATACGCAGTATTTT. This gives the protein CASSSITDTQYF.

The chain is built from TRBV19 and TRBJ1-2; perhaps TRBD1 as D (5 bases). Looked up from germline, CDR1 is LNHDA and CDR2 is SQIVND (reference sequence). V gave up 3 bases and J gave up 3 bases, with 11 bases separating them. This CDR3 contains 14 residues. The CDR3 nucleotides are TGTGCCAGTAGTATCGTACAGGAATACTATGGCTACACCTTC. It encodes CASSIVQEYYGYTF.

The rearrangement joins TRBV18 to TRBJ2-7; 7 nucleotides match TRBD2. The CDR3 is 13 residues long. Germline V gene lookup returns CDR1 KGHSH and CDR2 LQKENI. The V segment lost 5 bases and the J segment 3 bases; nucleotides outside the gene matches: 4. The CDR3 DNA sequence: TGTGCCAGCTCAAGCGGGGCGGGCTACGAGCAGTACGTC. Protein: CASSSGAGYEQYV.

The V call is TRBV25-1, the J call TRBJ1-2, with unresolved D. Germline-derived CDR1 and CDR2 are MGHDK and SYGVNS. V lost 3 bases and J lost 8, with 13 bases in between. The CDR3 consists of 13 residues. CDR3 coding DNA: TGTGCCAGCAGTGACTCCGGGCTACCCGGCTACACCTTC. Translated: CASSDSGLPGYTF.

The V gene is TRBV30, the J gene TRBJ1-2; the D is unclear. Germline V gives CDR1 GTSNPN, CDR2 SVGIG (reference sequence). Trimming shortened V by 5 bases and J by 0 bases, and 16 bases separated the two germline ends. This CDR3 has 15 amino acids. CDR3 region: CAWLPRRATNYGYTF. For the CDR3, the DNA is TGTGCCTGGCTCCCCCGGCGGGCTACTAACTATGGCTACACCTTC. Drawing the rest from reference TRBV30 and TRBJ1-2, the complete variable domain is SQTIHQWPATLVQPVGSPLSLECTVEGTSNPNLYWYRQAAGRGLQLLFYSVGIGQISSEVPQNLSASRPQDRQFILSSKKLLLSDSGFYLCAWLPRRATNYGYTFGSGTRLTVV.